This T cell receptor beta chain is from a study of blood T cell repertoires in COVID-19. With 4 bases removed from V and 8 bases from J, the gap between germline ends came to 14 bases. Germline assignment: CDR1 LNHDA and CDR2 SQIVND (reference sequence). The CDR3 is 13 amino acids. Data came from immunoSEQ multiplex PCR; TCRdb stores just in-frame clones and leaves some out. The data hold 400,000 to 450,000 clones, with 80% to 90% observed a single time. The sequence came from a man aged 25-45 years who had recovered from COVID-19. Sequenced: PBMCs or T cells enriched from blood (not recorded which). The rearrangement joins TRBV19 to TRBJ1-1; D might be TRBD1 (6 bases). The CDR3 here is CASSTQDSLEAFF. The CDR3 bases are TGTGCCAGTAGTACTCAGGACAGCCTCGAAGCTTTCTTT.